These 9 T cell receptor beta chains were sequenced from one sample in a study of CD8 T cells in Susac syndrome. RNA in amounts of roughly 0.5 to 1 ug was reverse transcribed with random hexamers. TCRdb redid the calling of the immunoSEQ multiplex PCR reads with MiXCR, one entry per CDR3 protein. The sample includes tens of thousands of distinct CDR3 sequences, about 95% of them seen just once. Sequencing input: CD4+ T cells from PBMCs. These receptors came from a human donor with Susac syndrome.

The V gene is TRBV6-1, the J gene TRBJ1-4; 9 bases map to TRBD1. With 6 bases clipped from V and 6 bases from J, the junction kept 5 bases outside the gene matches. This CDR3 contains 14 residues. The germline V gene has CDR1 MNHNS and CDR2 SASEGT. The CDR3: CASRGQGGDEKLFF. CDR3 coding DNA: TGTGCCAGCAGGGGACAGGGCGGAGATGAAAAACTGTTTTTT.

This sequence joins TRBV10-3 and TRBJ2-5; 10 bases are shared with TRBD2. CDR3 length equals 13 residues. The trim removed 5 bases at V and 5 bases at J, leaving 2 bases unmatched. Germline CDR1 and CDR2: ENHRY and SYGVKD. CDR3 loop: CAISSGGDETQYF. The DNA for the CDR3 is TGTGCCATCAGTAGCGGGGGGGATGAGACCCAGTACTTC.

V and J are TRBV30 and TRBJ2-1; the D call may be TRBD1 or TRBD2 (5 bases each). V was clipped by 0 bases and J by 15 bases, with 12 bases between them. The CDR3 is 11 residues long. Germline lookup yields CDR1 GTSNPN and CDR2 SVGIG (reference sequence). As DNA, the CDR3 is TGTGCCTGGAGTGTCCGGGACCGGAGGTTCTTC. This translates into CAWSVRDRRFF.

The rearrangement joins TRBV27 to TRBJ1-2; 10 bases agree with TRBD1. V trimming: 5 bases; J trimming: 5 bases; junction bases outside the gene matches: 11. Germline lookup yields CDR1 MNHEY and CDR2 SMNVEV (reference sequence). The CDR3 length is 16 residues. CDR3 sequence reads: CASSQTGGSQGYGYTF. In DNA form, the CDR3 reads TGTGCCAGCAGTCAGACAGGGGGCTCCCAGGGATATGGCTACACCTTC.

This sequence joins TRBV20-1 and TRBJ2-3; TRBD2 matches 8 bases. With V trimmed by 6 bases and J by 5 bases, 13 bases remained unmatched. Looked up from germline, CDR1 is DFQATT and CDR2 is SNEGSKA (reference sequence). CDR3 length: 15 residues. The CDR3 loop is CSAPGLDGGQDTQYF. The CDR3 coding sequence is TGCAGTGCACCGGGACTAGACGGGGGACAAGATACGCAGTATTTT.

The chain uses TRBV5-4 and TRBJ2-7; a weak D match, TRBD1 (5 bases). V lost 4 bases, J lost 4 bases, and 12 bases lay in between. Germline CDR1 is SGHNT and CDR2 is YYREEE (reference sequence). The CDR3 loop spans 13 amino acids. CDR3 protein: CASSLPGLYEQYF. In nucleotides, the CDR3 is TGTGCCAGCAGCCTCCCAGGGTTGTACGAGCAGTACTTC.

V and J are TRBV18 and TRBJ1-4; D gene unclear. The CDR3 has 13 amino acids. CDR1 and CDR2 from the germline V gene are KGHSH and LQKENI. With 5 bases removed from V and 5 bases from J, the gap between germline ends came to 9 bases. CDR3 DNA: TGTGCCAGCTCAGGCGACATGAATGAAAAACTGTTTTTT. Amino acid sequence: CASSGDMNEKLFF.

This rearrangement joins TRBV9 to TRBJ2-2; D ambiguous. CDR3 length equals 13 residues. Germline assignment: CDR1 SGDLS and CDR2 YYNGEE. With 1 base removed from V and 4 bases from J, the gap between germline ends came to 5 bases. The CDR3: CASSVTTTGELFF. For the CDR3, the DNA is TGTGCCAGCAGCGTAACCACCACCGGGGAGCTGTTTTTT.

V and J are TRBV7-2 and TRBJ2-7; D possibly matches TRBD1 or TRBD2 (5 bases each). V lost 3 bases and J lost 2, with 8 bases in between. The CDR3 has 13 residues. Germline-derived CDR1 and CDR2 are SGHTA and FQGNSA. The CDR3 DNA reads TGTGCCAGCAGCTTGCAGGGACCCTACGAGCAGTACTTC. The encoded protein is CASSLQGPYEQYF.